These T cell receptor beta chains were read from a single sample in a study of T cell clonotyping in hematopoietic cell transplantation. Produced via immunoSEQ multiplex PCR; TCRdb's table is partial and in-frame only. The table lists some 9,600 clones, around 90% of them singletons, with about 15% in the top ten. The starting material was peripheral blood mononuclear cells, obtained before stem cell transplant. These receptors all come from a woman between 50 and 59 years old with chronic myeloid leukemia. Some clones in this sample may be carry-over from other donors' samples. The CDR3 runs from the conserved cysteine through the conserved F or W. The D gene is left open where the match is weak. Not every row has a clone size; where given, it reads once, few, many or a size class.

DNA: TGTGCCAGCAGTTTCCCGGTCTCCCCCGATACGCAGTATTTT; CDR3: CASSFPVSPDTQYF; size: few; J: TRBJ2-3; V: TRBV28; D: .
DNA: TGCGCCAGCAGCCAAGAAAGCAGAGCACTAACCTCTGGGGCCAACGTCCTGACTTTC; CDR3: CASSQESRALTSGANVLTF; size: .; J: TRBJ2-6; V: TRBV4-1; D: .
DNA: TGTGCCAGCAGCTTAGTTATACTAGCGGGAGTAAATGAGCAGTTCTTC; CDR3: CASSLVILAGVNEQFF; size: .; J: TRBJ2-1; V: TRBV7-2; D: TRBD2
DNA: TGTGCCAGCAGTTTGTCGGGGTTGACTGGAAACACCATATATTTT; CDR3: CASSLSGLTGNTIYF; size: .; J: TRBJ1-3; V: TRBV27; D: .
DNA: TGTGCCAGCAGTGAAGCGCAACAGGGTTATAGCTATGGCTACACCTTC; CDR3: CASSEAQQGYSYGYTF; size: .; J: TRBJ1-2; V: TRBV6-1; D: .
DNA: TGTGCCTGGAGTGGGGGAATTACAGAGACCCAGTACTTC; CDR3: CAWSGGITETQYF; size: .; J: TRBJ2-5; V: TRBV30; D: .
DNA: TGTGCCAGCAGTCATCACCCGGGAATAGCGGGAGGCAATGAGCAGTTCTTC; CDR3: CASSHHPGIAGGNEQFF; size: .; J: TRBJ2-1; V: TRBV14; D: TRBD2
DNA: TGTGCCAGCAGCTTAGGCTCTAGCGGGAGGGGTGAGCAGTACTTC; CDR3: CASSLGSSGRGEQYF; size: .; J: TRBJ2-7; V: TRBV7-3; D: TRBD2
DNA: TGTGCCAGTAGCCGCTCCCGGGGGTACGAGCAGTACTTC; CDR3: CASSRSRGYEQYF; size: .; J: TRBJ2-7; V: TRBV19; D: .
DNA: TGTGCCAGCAGCTTAATACTGGGAACTAATGAAAAACTGTTTTTT; CDR3: CASSLILGTNEKLFF; size: .; J: TRBJ1-4; V: TRBV7-9; D: .
DNA: TGCGCCAGCAGCCCCGCGTCGGGATCCTACAATGAGCAGTTCTTC; CDR3: CASSPASGSYNEQFF; size: few; J: TRBJ2-1; V: TRBV5-1; D: .
DNA: TGCAGCGTTACACAGGGCCCTGAGCTAACTTTCTTT; CDR3: CSVTQGPELTFF; size: .; J: TRBJ1-1; V: TRBV29-1; D: .
DNA: TGTGCCAGCAGCCAACCGGGAATGGGGCCCACCGGGGAGCTGTTTTTT; CDR3: CASSQPGMGPTGELFF; size: .; J: TRBJ2-2; V: TRBV4-2; D: .
DNA: TGCGCCAGCAGCTTCGCAAACGAGCAGTACTTC; CDR3: CASSFANEQYF; size: once; J: TRBJ2-7; V: TRBV5-1; D: .
DNA: TGTGCCAGTAGAGGACAGGGTCGGTCTGGCTACACCTTC; CDR3: CASRGQGRSGYTF; size: .; J: TRBJ1-2; V: TRBV19; D: TRBD1
DNA: TGTGCCAGCAAACCGGGACTAGCGATCCAAGAGACCCAGTACTTC; CDR3: CASKPGLAIQETQYF; size: .; J: TRBJ2-5; V: TRBV27; D: TRBD2
DNA: TGTGCCAGCAGCTTAGAAGGGGTGCACACTGAAGCTTTCTTT; CDR3: CASSLEGVHTEAFF; size: .; J: TRBJ1-1; V: TRBV7-2; D: .
DNA: TGTGCTAGCAGTCGGGACCTTCTAACCGGGGAGCTGTTTTTT; CDR3: CASSRDLLTGELFF; size: .; J: TRBJ2-2; V: TRBV7-7; D: .
DNA: TGTGCCAGCAGTCACACCGAAGGGAATCAGCCCCAGCATTTT; CDR3: CASSHTEGNQPQHF; size: .; J: TRBJ1-5; V: TRBV6-5; D: .
DNA: TGTGCCATCAGTGAAACCGGGACTAGCGGGCCGCAAGAGACCCAGTACTTC; CDR3: CAISETGTSGPQETQYF; size: .; J: TRBJ2-5; V: TRBV10-3; D: TRBD2
DNA: TGTGCCAGCAGCTTCGCCGGGGGAGGTGTAGAGGGCTACACCTTC; CDR3: CASSFAGGGVEGYTF; size: .; J: TRBJ1-2; V: TRBV5-8; D: .
DNA: TGTGCCAGCACCCAACGACAGGCGACCTACGAGCAGTACTTC; CDR3: CASTQRQATYEQYF; size: .; J: TRBJ2-7; V: TRBV6-6; D: .
DNA: TGCGCCAGCAGCTTCTCCGGGGGTGAAGCTTTCTTT; CDR3: CASSFSGGEAFF; size: .; J: TRBJ1-1; V: TRBV5-1; D: .
DNA: TGTGCCAGCAGTTTCTCAGGGGGCGTGTACGAGCAGTACTTC; CDR3: CASSFSGGVYEQYF; size: .; J: TRBJ2-7; V: TRBV27; D: TRBD1
DNA: TGTGCCAGCAGATCACCTTACAATGAGCAGTTCTTC; CDR3: CASRSPYNEQFF; size: .; J: TRBJ2-1; V: TRBV7-2; D: .
DNA: TGCGCCAGCAGCCAAGTCAGCGGGAGCTCCTACAATGAGCAGTTCTTC; CDR3: CASSQVSGSSYNEQFF; size: .; J: TRBJ2-1; V: TRBV4-3; D: TRBD2
DNA: TGTGCCAAATTATACGGGGATGGCTACGAGCAGTACTTC; CDR3: CAKLYGDGYEQYF; size: few; J: TRBJ2-7; V: TRBV6-4; D: .
DNA: TGTGCCAGTAGTATCACCGGACAGGGCTACAACACTGGCAATCAGCCCCAGCATTTT; CDR3: CASSITGQGYNTGNQPQHF; size: .; J: TRBJ1-5; V: TRBV19; D: TRBD1
DNA: TGTGCCAGCAGTCCCCGAGGGTTTGTTCAGAACACTGAAGCTTTCTTT; CDR3: CASSPRGFVQNTEAFF; size: .; J: TRBJ1-1; V: TRBV27; D: .
DNA: TGTGCCAGCAGAGGAGATTCGAATGTGCAGTACTTC; CDR3: CASRGDSNVQYF; size: .; J: TRBJ2-7; V: TRBV2; D: .
DNA: TGTGCCAGCAGCCCCCCACTAGCGGGAGGATACACCGGGGAGCTGTTTTTT; CDR3: CASSPPLAGGYTGELFF; size: .; J: TRBJ2-2; V: TRBV2; D: TRBD2
DNA: TGTGCCAGCAGTGAAGTGGGGGCGGGAGGGGAGACCCAGTACTTC; CDR3: CASSEVGAGGETQYF; size: .; J: TRBJ2-5; V: TRBV2; D: TRBD2
DNA: TGCGCCAGCAGCCAAGGACTAGCGGGAGCCTACGAGCAGTACTTC; CDR3: CASSQGLAGAYEQYF; size: .; J: TRBJ2-7; V: TRBV4-3; D: TRBD2
DNA: TGTGCCAGCAGTTACAGGGGCACGGGAAACACCATATATTTT; CDR3: CASSYRGTGNTIYF; size: .; J: TRBJ1-3; V: TRBV7-2; D: TRBD1
DNA: TGTGCCAGCAGCTTAGGGGGACAGGGGTTTGAAAAACTGTTTTTT; CDR3: CASSLGGQGFEKLFF; size: .; J: TRBJ1-4; V: TRBV7-2; D: TRBD1
DNA: TGCGCCAGCAGCCAATCGGACAGAATGAACACTGAAGCTTTCTTT; CDR3: CASSQSDRMNTEAFF; size: .; J: TRBJ1-1; V: TRBV4-3; D: .
DNA: TGTGCCAGCAGCTCTAATAGGGACACCGCTCCGGATACGCAGTATTTT; CDR3: CASSSNRDTAPDTQYF; size: .; J: TRBJ2-3; V: TRBV7-8; D: .
DNA: TGTGCCTGGAGTGTACAAGGGACGAATAGCCAGCCCCAGCATTTT; CDR3: CAWSVQGTNSQPQHF; size: .; J: TRBJ1-5; V: TRBV30; D: .
DNA: TGCGCCAGCAGCTCTTCCTCTAGGGATCAAGAGACCCAGTACTTC; CDR3: CASSSSSRDQETQYF; size: .; J: TRBJ2-5; V: TRBV5-1; D: .
DNA: TGTGCCAGCAAACCAGGGGGCAATCAGCCCCAGCATTTT; CDR3: CASKPGGNQPQHF; size: few; J: TRBJ1-5; V: TRBV28; D: .
DNA: TGTGCCATGCGGGACAGGGTGACCTACGAGCAGTACTTC; CDR3: CAMRDRVTYEQYF; size: .; J: TRBJ2-7; V: TRBV28; D: TRBD1
DNA: TGCGCCAGCAGCCAATCGACAGGAGCTAACTATGGCTACACCTTC; CDR3: CASSQSTGANYGYTF; size: .; J: TRBJ1-2; V: TRBV4-1; D: .
DNA: TGCGCCAGCAGCCAAGAAAGTGTCGGCGAGACCCAGTACTTC; CDR3: CASSQESVGETQYF; size: .; J: TRBJ2-5; V: TRBV4-3; D: .
DNA: TGTGCCAGCAGCTTGGGAGTTTCGGGCGCCTCTGGAAACACCATATATTTT; CDR3: CASSLGVSGASGNTIYF; size: .; J: TRBJ1-3; V: TRBV5-4; D: .
DNA: TGTGCCAGCAGCGCTAGCGGAGGAACGCAGTATTTT; CDR3: CASSASGGTQYF; size: large; J: TRBJ2-3; V: TRBV7-3; D: TRBD2
DNA: TGTGCCTGGAGTCCCCCCTCCCGGGGACAGGGGAAGCAATACTTC; CDR3: CAWSPPSRGQGKQYF; size: .; J: TRBJ2-7; V: TRBV30; D: TRBD1
DNA: TGTGCCAGTAGTATATTGATGGGGAGCACTGAAGCTTTCTTT; CDR3: CASSILMGSTEAFF; size: .; J: TRBJ1-1; V: TRBV19; D: .
DNA: TGTGCCAGCAAGGAAGCGGGAGGGTACACCGGGGAGCTGTTTTTT; CDR3: CASKEAGGYTGELFF; size: once; J: TRBJ2-2; V: TRBV6-1; D: TRBD2
DNA: TGTGCCTGGGAGGGCCTTGTTGGTACTGAAGCTTTCTTT; CDR3: CAWEGLVGTEAFF; size: .; J: TRBJ1-1; V: TRBV30; D: .